This T cell receptor (beta chain) was identified in a study of long-term antiretroviral therapy in people with HIV. Study findings and constraints: Dominating the repertoire at all time points were the clones that expanded before ART.

With survey level as its setting, the immunoSEQ assay was v3.0. Data came from immunoSEQ multiplex PCR; TCRdb stores just in-frame clones and leaves some out. The sample shows about 17,000 clones, around four fifths of them seen only once. CDR1 and CDR2 (germline): SGHRS, YFSETQ. Trimming took 0 bases from V and 6 from J, leaving 21 bases between them. This CDR3 is built from 18 residues. On this clone: Antigen unknown.

The V and J genes are TRBV5-1 and TRBJ2-2; D is tentatively TRBD1 or TRBD2 (6 bases each). The sequence came from a man aged 18-30 years with HIV. Sequenced here: unsorted PBMCs, sampled 0.1 years after starting antiretroviral therapy. The CDR3 bases are TGCGCCAGCAGCTTGGTGGGGGGACAACGATGGGGTTCCGGGGAGCTGTTTTTT. Amino acid sequence: CASSLVGGQRWGSGELFF.